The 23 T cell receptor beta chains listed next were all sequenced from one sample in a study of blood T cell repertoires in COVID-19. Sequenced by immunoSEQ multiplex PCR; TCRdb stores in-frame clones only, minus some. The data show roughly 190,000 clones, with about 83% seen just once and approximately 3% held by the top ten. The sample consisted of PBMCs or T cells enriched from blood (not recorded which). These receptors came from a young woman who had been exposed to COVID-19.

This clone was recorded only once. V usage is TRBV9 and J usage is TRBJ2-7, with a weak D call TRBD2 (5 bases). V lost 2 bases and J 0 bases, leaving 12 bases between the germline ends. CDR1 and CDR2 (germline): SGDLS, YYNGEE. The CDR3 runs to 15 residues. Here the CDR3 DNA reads TGTGCCAGCAGCGTGTCCGGGGTGAGCTCCTACGAGCAGTACTTC. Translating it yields CASSVSGVSSYEQYF.

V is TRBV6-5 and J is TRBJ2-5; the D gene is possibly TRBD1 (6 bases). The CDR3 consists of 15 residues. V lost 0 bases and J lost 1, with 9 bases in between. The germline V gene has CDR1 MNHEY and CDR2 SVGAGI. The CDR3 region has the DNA TGTGCCAGCAGTTACTCGTCAGGGGTCCAAGAGACCCAGTACTTC. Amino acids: CASSYSSGVQETQYF.

DNA of the CDR3: TGTGCCAGCAGCTTCGGGACTAGCGGGGAAGAGACCCAGTACTTC. Translating it yields CASSFGTSGEETQYF. V and J are TRBV14 and TRBJ2-5; 13 bases align to TRBD2. From germline, CDR1 is SGHDN and CDR2 FVKESK. J gave up 3 bases and V 5 bases, and 3 bases lay outside the gene matches. The CDR3 consists of 15 residues.

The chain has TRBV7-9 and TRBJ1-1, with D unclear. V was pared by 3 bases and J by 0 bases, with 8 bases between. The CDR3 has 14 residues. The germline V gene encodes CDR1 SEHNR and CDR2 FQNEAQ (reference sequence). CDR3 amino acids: CASSFQTVNTEAFF. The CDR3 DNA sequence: TGTGCCAGCAGCTTTCAAACAGTGAACACTGAAGCTTTCTTT.

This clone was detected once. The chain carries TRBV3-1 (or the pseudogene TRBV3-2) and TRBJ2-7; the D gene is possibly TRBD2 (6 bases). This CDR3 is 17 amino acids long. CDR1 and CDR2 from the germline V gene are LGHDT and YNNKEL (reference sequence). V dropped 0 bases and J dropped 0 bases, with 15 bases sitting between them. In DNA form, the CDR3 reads TGTGCCAGCAGCCAAGATGAACGCGGGGCAAGCTCCTACGAGCAGTACTTC. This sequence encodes CASSQDERGASSYEQYF.

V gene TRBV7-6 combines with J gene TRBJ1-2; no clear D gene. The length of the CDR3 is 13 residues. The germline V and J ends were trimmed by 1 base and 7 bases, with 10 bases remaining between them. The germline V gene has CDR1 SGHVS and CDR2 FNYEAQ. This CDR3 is CASSLDQAGGYTF. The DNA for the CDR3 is TGTGCCAGCAGCTTAGATCAGGCAGGTGGCTACACCTTC.

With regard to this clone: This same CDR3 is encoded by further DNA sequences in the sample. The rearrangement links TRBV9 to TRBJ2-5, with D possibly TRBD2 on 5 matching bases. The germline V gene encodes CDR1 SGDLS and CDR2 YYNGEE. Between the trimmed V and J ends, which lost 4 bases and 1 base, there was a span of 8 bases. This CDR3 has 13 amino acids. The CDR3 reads CASSPRGQETQYF. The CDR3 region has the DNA TGTGCCAGCAGCCCTCGGGGCCAAGAGACCCAGTACTTC. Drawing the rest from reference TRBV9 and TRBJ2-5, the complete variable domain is DSGVTQTPKHLITATGQRVTLRCSPRSGDLSVYWYQQSLDQGLQFLIQYYNGEERAKGNILERFSAQQFPDLHSELNLSSLELGDSALYFCASSPRGQETQYFGPGTRLLVL.

The CDR3 coding sequence is TGTGCCAGCAGTGCGACAGGTTCCTATGGCTACACCTTC. This gives the protein CASSATGSYGYTF. The chain has TRBV12-3 or TRBV12-4 and TRBJ1-2; D is possibly TRBD1 (6 bases). This CDR3 has 13 residues. V lost 5 bases to trimming and J lost 4 bases, with 11 bases between them.

The CDR3 bases are TGTGCCAGCAATAAAGGGGTAGATGTAGGCGAGCAGTACTTC. Translation: CASNKGVDVGEQYF. The V gene is TRBV2, the J gene TRBJ2-7, with a possible D match to TRBD1 (5 bases). The CDR3 runs 14 residues. Trimming shortened V by 7 bases and J by 6 bases, and 19 bases separated the two germline ends. Germline-derived CDR1 and CDR2 are SNHLY and FYNNEI.

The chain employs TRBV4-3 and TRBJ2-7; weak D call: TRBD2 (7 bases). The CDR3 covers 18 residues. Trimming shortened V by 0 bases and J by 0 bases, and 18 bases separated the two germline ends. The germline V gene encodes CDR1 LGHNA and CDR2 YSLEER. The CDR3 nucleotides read TGCGCCAGCAGCCAAGATCTGGTTGGCGGGGGCAACTCCTACGAGCAGTACTTC. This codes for CASSQDLVGGGNSYEQYF.

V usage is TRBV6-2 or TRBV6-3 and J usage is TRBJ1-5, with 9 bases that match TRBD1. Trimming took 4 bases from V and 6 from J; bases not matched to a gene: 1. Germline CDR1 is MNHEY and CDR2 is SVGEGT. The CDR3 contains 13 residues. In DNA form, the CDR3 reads TGTGCCAGCAGTTGGGACAGGGCTCAGCCCCAGCATTTT. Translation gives CASSWDRAQPQHF.

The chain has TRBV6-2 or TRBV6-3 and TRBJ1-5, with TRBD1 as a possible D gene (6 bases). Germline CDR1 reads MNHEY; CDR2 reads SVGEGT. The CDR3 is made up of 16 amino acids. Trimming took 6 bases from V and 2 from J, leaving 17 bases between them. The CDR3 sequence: CASSLKQGWGNQPQHF. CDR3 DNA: TGTGCCAGCAGCCTTAAACAGGGATGGGGCAATCAGCCCCAGCATTTT.

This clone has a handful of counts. DNA of the CDR3: TGCGCCAGCAGGCGTAGCGAAGCGGGGTACGAGCAGTACTTC. Its protein product is CASRRSEAGYEQYF. This chain uses TRBV5-1 with TRBJ2-7, with 7 bases matching TRBD2. The germline CDR1 and CDR2 sequences are SGHRS and YFSETQ. Losses at the gene ends were 5 bases for V and 4 bases for J; bases not matched to a gene: 9. The CDR3 length is 14 residues.

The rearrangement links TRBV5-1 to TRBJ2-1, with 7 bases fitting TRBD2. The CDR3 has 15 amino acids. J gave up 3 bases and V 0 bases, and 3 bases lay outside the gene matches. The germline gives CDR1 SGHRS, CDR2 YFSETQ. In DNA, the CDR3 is TGCGCCAGCAGCTTGGTCCCGGGGGGCTACAATGAGCAGTTCTTC. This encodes CASSLVPGGYNEQFF.

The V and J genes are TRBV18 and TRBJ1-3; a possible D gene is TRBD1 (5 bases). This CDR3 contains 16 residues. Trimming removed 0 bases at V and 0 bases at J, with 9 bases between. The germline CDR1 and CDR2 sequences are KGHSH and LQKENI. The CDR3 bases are TGTGCCAGCTCACCACCGGGGGGAAACTCTGGAAACACCATATATTTT. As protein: CASSPPGGNSGNTIYF.

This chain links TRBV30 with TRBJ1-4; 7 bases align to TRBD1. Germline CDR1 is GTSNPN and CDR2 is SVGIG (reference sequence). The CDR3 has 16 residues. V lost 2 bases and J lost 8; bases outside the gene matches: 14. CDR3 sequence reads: CAWSRGQDDASEKLFF. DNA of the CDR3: TGTGCCTGGAGTCGCGGACAGGACGACGCGAGCGAAAAACTGTTTTTT.

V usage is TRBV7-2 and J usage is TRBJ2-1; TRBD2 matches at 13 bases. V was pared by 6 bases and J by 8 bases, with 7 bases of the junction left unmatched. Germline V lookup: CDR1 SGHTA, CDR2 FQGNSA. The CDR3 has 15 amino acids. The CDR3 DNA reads TGTGCCAGCAGATTACTAGCGGGGGGGCCCTATGAGCAGTTCTTC. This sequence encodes CASRLLAGGPYEQFF.

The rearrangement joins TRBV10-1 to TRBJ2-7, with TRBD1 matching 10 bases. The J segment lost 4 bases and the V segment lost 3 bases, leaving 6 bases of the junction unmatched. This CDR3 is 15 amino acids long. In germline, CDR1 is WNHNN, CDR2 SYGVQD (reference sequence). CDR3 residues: CASSETRDRGYEQYF. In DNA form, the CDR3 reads TGCGCCAGCAGTGAAACCCGGGACAGGGGTTACGAGCAGTACTTC.

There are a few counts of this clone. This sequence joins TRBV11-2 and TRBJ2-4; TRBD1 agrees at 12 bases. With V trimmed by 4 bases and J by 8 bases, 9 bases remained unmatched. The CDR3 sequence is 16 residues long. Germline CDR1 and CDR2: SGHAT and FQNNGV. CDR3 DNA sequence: TGTGCCAGCAGCTCCCGGGACAGGGGGCTTTGGGACATTCAGTACTTC. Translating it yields CASSSRDRGLWDIQYF. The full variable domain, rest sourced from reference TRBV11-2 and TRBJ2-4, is EAGVAQSPRYKIIEKRQSVAFWCNPISGHATLYWYQQILGQGPKLLIQFQNNGVVDDSQLPKDRFSAERLKGVDSTLKIQPAKLEDSAVYLCASSSRDRGLWDIQYFGAGTRLSVL.

The CDR3 loop reads CSGLQGVDEQYF. DNA of the CDR3: TGCAGCGGCCTACAGGGGGTCGACGAGCAGTACTTC. The V call is TRBV29-1, the J call TRBJ2-7; TRBD1 aligns across 8 bases. V was clipped by 7 bases and J by 5 bases; unmatched bases: 7. This CDR3 is built from 12 residues. In germline, CDR1 is SQVTM, CDR2 ANQGSEA.

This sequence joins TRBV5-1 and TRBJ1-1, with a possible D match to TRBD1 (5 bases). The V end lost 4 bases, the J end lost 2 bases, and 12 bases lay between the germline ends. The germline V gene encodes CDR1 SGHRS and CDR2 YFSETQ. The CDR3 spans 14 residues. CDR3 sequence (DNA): TGCGCCAGCAGCGCCTGGGGGGTTAACACTGAAGCTTTCTTT. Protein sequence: CASSAWGVNTEAFF.

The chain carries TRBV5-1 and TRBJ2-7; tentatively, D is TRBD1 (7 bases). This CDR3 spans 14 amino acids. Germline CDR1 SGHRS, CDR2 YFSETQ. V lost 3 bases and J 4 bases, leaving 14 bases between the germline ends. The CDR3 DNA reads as TGCGCCAGCAGCTCGACAGGGAGCGGGTACGAGCAGTACTTC. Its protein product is CASSSTGSGYEQYF.

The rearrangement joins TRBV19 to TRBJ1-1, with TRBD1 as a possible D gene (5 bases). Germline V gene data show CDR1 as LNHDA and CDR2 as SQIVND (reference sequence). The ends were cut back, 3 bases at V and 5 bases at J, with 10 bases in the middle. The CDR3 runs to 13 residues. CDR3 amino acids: CASSIKGRTEAFF. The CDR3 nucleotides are TGTGCCAGTAGTATTAAGGGGCGGACTGAAGCTTTCTTT.